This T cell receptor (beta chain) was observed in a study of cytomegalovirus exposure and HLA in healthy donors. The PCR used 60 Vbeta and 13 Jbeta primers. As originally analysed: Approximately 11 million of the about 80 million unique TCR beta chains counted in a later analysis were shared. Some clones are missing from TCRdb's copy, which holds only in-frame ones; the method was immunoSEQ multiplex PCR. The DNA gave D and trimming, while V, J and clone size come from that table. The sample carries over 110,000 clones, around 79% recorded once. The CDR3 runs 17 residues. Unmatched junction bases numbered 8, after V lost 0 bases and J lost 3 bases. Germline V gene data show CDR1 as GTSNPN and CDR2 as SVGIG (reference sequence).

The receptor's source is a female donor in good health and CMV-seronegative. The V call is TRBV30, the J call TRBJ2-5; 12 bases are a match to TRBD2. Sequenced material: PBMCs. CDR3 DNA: TGTGCCTGGAGTGTACGGGGCCTAGCGGGAGGGAAAGAGACCCAGTACTTC. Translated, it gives CAWSVRGLAGGKETQYF.